Sequencing of this TCR beta chain was carried out in a study of shared clonotypes between healthy human individuals. Broader study findings: Roughly 5% of naive CD4 clonotypes were shared across a handful of donors.

Comment on this clone: Its antigen is unidentified.

TCRdb's table, derived via immunoSEQ multiplex PCR, lists solely in-frame clones and lacks some. The sample has roughly 1.5 million clones, roughly 98% seen once; the top ten hold roughly 0.4%. The J segment lost 2 bases and the V segment lost 2 bases, leaving 8 bases of the junction unmatched. The CDR3 loop spans 16 amino acids. In germline, CDR1 is SGHRS, CDR2 YFSETQ. The clonotype comes from a man aged 25-45 years in good health. The rearrangement links TRBV5-1 to TRBJ2-5; 8 nucleotides align to TRBD1. The sequencing input was naive CD4+ T cells sorted from blood. The subset: CD45RA+ positively selected. CDR3 bases: TGCGCCAGCAGCTTAAGGGGACAGGACTATCAAGAGACCCAGTACTTC. This encodes CASSLRGQDYQETQYF.